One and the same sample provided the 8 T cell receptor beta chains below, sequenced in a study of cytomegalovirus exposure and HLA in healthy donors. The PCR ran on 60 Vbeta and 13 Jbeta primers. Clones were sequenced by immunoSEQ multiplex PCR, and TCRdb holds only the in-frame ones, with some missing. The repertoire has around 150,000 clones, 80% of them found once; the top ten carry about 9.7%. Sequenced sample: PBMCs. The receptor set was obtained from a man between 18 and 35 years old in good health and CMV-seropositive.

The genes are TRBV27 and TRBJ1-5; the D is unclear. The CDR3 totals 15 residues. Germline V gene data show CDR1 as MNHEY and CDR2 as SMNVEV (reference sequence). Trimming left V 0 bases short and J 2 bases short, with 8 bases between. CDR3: CASSLSAEGNQPQHF. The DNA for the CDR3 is TGTGCCAGCAGTTTATCGGCAGAGGGCAATCAGCCCCAGCATTTT.

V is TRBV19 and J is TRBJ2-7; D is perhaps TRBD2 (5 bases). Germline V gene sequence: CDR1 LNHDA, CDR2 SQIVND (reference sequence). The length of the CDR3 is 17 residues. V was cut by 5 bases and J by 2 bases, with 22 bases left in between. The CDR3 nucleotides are TGTGCCAGTAGTCACGCTGGAGGAGACTGGCGGACCTACGAGCAGTACTTC. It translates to CASSHAGGDWRTYEQYF.

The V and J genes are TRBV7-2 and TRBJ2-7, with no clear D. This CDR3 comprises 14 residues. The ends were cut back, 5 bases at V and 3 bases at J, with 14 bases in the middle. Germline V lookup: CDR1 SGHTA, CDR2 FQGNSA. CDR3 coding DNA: TGTGCCAGCAGCCACAACCCGGCGGACTACGAGCAGTACTTC. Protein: CASSHNPADYEQYF.

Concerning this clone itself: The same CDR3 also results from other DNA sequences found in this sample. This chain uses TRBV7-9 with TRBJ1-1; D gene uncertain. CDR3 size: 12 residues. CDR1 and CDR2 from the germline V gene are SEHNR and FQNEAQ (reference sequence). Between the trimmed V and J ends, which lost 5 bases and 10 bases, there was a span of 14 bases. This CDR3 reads CASSPGKMGAFF. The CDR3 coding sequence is TGTGCCAGCAGCCCGGGGAAAATGGGAGCTTTCTTT. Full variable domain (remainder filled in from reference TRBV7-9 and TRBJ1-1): DTGVSQNPRHKITKRGQNVTFRCDPISEHNRLYWYRQTLGQGPEFLTYFQNEAQLEKSRLLSDRFSAERPKGSFSTLEIQRTEQGDSAMYLCASSPGKMGAFFGQGTRLTVV.

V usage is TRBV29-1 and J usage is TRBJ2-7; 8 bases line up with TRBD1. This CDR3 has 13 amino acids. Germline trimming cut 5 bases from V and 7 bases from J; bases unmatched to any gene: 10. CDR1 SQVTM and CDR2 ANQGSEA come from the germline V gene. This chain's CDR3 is CSVNARGRNEQYF. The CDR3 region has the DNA TGCAGCGTTAATGCCAGGGGGCGGAATGAGCAGTACTTC.

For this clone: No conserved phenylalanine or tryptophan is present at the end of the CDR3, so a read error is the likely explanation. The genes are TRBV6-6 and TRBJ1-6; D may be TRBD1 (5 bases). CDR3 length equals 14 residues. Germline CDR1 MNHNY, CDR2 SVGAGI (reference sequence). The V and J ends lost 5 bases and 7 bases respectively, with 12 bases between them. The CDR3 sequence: CASSTGGDNSPLHL. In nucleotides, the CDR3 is TGTGCCAGCAGTACGGGGGGTGACAATTCACCCCTCCACCTT.

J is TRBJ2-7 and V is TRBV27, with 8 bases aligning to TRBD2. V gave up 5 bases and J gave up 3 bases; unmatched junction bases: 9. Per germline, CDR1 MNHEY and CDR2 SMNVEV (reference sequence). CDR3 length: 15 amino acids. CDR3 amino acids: CASSGTSYSIYEQYF. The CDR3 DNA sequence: TGTGCCAGCAGTGGGACTAGTTACTCCATCTACGAGCAGTACTTC.

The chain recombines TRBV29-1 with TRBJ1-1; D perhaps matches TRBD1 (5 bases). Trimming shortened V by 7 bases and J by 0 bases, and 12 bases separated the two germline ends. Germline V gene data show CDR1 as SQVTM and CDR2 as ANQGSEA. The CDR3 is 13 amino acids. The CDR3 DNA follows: TGCAGCGCCTGCAGGGAACTGAACACTGAAGCTTTCTTT. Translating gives CSACRELNTEAFF.